A selection of T cell receptor beta chains follows, all from one sample in a study of shared clonotypes between healthy human individuals. Profiling relied on immunoSEQ multiplex PCR, and the TCRdb table lists in-frame clones only, not all of them. The profile shows fewer than 1 million clones, 96% of them singletons. Sequenced sample: naive CD8+ T cells sorted from blood. These receptors originate from a man aged 30 to 39 in good health. CDR3s include the opening cysteine and the closing phenylalanine or tryptophan. A D gene is named only where the DNA matches it firmly. Expanded clones are given a class, and other clones once, few, many or no size at all.

>TRBV7-8|TRBJ2-1|TRBD2|.
TGTGCCAGCAGCTTAAGAGCGGGATTCCACAATGAGCAGTTCTTC
CASSLRAGFHNEQFF
>TRBV28|TRBJ1-3|TRBD1|.
TGTGCCAGCAGTCCCACGGGGGGGACAGTGTACACCATATATTTT
CASSPTGGTVYTIYF
>TRBV5-4|TRBJ2-3|TRBD2|once
TGTGCCAGCAGCTCCCGTGCGGGAGGAATGGATACGCAGTATTTT
CASSSRAGGMDTQYF
>TRBV13|TRBJ2-1|.|once
TGTGCCAGCAGCTTTCAACAAACCTACAATGAGCAGTTCTTC
CASSFQQTYNEQFF
>TRBV7-6|TRBJ2-3|.|.
TGTGCCAGCAGCTTAGACCGGGAGAGCTTTGATACGCAGTATTTT
CASSLDRESFDTQYF
>TRBV11-2|TRBJ2-5|.|.
TGTGCCAGCAGCTTTATGGCGGAGACCCAGTACTTC
CASSFMAETQYF
>TRBV29-1|TRBJ1-1|.|.
TGCAGCGTCCTCGGAATGAACACTGAAGCTTTCTTT
CSVLGMNTEAFF
>TRBV9|TRBJ2-3|.|.
TGTGCCAGCAGCGTAAGTCGAGGGGCCCCTAGCACAGATACGCAGTATTTT
CASSVSRGAPSTDTQYF
>TRBV6-1|TRBJ2-7|.|.
TGTGCCAGCAGTGAAAAGGGTTACGAGCAGTACTTC
CASSEKGYEQYF
>TRBV9|TRBJ2-7|.|.
TGTGCCAGCAGCGGGCCGACCTACGAGCAGTACTTC
CASSGPTYEQYF